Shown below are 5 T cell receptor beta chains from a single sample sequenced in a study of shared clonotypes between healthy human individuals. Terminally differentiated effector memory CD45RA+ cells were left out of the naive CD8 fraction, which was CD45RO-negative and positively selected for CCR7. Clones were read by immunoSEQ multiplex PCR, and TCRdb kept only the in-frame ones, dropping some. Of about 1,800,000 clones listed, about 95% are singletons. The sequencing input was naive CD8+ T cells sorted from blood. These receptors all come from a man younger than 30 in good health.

The chain's CDR3 is CASSESEGDNSPLHF. In DNA, the CDR3 is TGCGCCAGCAGTGAGTCCGAGGGGGATAATTCACCCCTCCACTTT. This sequence joins TRBV10-1 and TRBJ1-6; the D gene is possibly TRBD1 (6 bases). Germline CDR1 reads WNHNN; CDR2 reads SYGVQD (reference sequence). Trimming left V 0 bases short and J 5 bases short, with 8 bases between. This CDR3 is 15 amino acids long.

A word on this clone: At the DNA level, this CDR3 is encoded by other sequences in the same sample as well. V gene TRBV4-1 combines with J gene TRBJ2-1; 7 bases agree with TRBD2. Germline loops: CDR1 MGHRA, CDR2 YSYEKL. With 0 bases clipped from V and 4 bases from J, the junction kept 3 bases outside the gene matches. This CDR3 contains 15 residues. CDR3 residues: CASSQDGGVYNEQFF. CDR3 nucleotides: TGCGCCAGCAGCCAAGATGGGGGGGTGTACAATGAGCAGTTCTTC.

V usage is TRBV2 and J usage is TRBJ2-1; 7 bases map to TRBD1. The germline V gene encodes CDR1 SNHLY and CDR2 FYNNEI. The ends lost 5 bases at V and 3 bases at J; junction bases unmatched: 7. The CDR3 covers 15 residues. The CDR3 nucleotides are TGTGCCAGCAGTAGGGGGCCGGCGGACTACAATGAGCAGTTCTTC. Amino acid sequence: CASSRGPADYNEQFF.

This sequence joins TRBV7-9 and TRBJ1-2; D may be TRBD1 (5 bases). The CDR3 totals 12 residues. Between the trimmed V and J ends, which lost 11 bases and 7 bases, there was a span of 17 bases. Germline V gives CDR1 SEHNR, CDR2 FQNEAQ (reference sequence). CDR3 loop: CAAGGTGGGYTF. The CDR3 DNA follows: TGTGCCGCGGGCGGGACCGGAGGTGGCTACACCTTC.

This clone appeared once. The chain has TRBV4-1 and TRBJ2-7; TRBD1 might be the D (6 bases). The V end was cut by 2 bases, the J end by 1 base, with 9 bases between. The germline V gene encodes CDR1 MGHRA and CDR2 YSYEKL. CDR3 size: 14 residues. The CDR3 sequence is CASSQFDRSYEQYF. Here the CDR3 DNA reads TGCGCCAGCAGCCAATTCGACAGGTCCTACGAGCAGTACTTC.